What follows are 27 T cell receptor beta chains derived from one specimen sequenced in a study of T-cell memory formation after mild COVID-19. TCRdb re-called the 5' RACE reads with MiXCR, one entry per CDR3 protein. The sample lists 350,000 to 500,000 distinct CDR3 sequences; 18% were seen once. The source material was PBMCs or a T cell subset sorted from them (not recorded which). The source is a man younger than 35 who had mild COVID-19 (a few samples of this study predate the infection). Cell type and time point are not known.

The chain carries TRBV5-4 and TRBJ2-5; TRBD1 matches 9 bases. Trimming removed 4 bases from V and 4 bases from J; junction bases left unmatched: 5. Per the germline V gene, CDR1 is SGHNT and CDR2 is YYREEE (reference sequence). The CDR3 is 14 amino acids. This chain's CDR3 is CASSKWTGVETQYF. CDR3 nucleotide sequence: TGTGCCAGCAGCAAATGGACAGGGGTAGAGACCCAGTACTTC. Full variable domain (rest looked up from reference TRBV5-4 and TRBJ2-5): ETGVTQSPTHLIKTRGQQVTLRCSSQSGHNTVSWYQQALGQGPQFIFQYYREEENGRGNFPPRFSGLQFPNYSSELNVNALELDDSALYLCASSKWTGVETQYFGPGTRLLVL.

This clonotype turned up a few times. The chain couples TRBV7-2 to TRBJ2-3; 8 bases line up with TRBD1. From germline, CDR1 is SGHTA and CDR2 FQGNSA. With 6 bases clipped from V and 3 bases from J, the junction kept 8 bases outside the gene matches. This CDR3 is 15 amino acids long. Written as DNA, the CDR3 is TGTGCCAGCAGGTCAGGGGGCGTTCGGACAGATACGCAGTATTTT. It yields the protein CASRSGGVRTDTQYF.

J is TRBJ2-5 and V is TRBV20-1; weak D call: TRBD1 (5 bases). Trimming stripped 3 bases from V and 9 bases from J, with 17 bases between. CDR3 length: 13 amino acids. Germline loops: CDR1 DFQATT, CDR2 SNEGSKA (reference sequence). In DNA form, the CDR3 reads TGCAGTGCTAGTCTAGACAGTGGCTTGGCCCAGTACTTC. Protein product: CSASLDSGLAQYF.

The V gene is TRBV6-1, the J gene TRBJ1-5; D gene ambiguous. This CDR3 contains 14 residues. The germline V and J ends were trimmed by 8 bases and 3 bases, with 14 bases remaining between them. Germline V gene lookup returns CDR1 MNHNS and CDR2 SASEGT. The CDR3 loop reads CASQRAQINQPQHF. In DNA, the CDR3 is TGTGCCAGCCAGAGGGCACAGATCAATCAGCCCCAGCATTTT.

The chain carries TRBV4-1 and TRBJ2-1; D is possibly TRBD1 (7 bases). CDR1 is MGHRA and CDR2 is YSYEKL in the germline V gene. This CDR3 spans 17 amino acids. Deletions cut 3 bases from V and 4 bases from J, with 19 bases between. The CDR3: CASSQTRPGGRYNEQFF. CDR3 bases: TGCGCCAGCAGCCAGACCCGCCCAGGGGGGAGGTACAATGAGCAGTTCTTC.

In its sample, this clonotype was seen a few times. The V and J genes are TRBV18 and TRBJ1-1, with D uncertain. CDR3 length equals 15 residues. V gave up 6 bases and J gave up 4 bases, with 18 bases separating them. CDR1 and CDR2 from the germline V gene are KGHSH and LQKENI. The CDR3 loop reads CASSPVGRKGTEAFF. In nucleotides, the CDR3 is TGTGCCAGCTCCCCCGTAGGTCGTAAGGGCACTGAAGCTTTCTTT.

The chain is built from TRBV19 and TRBJ1-2, with TRBD1 as a possible D gene (5 bases). This CDR3 has 13 amino acids. In germline, CDR1 is LNHDA, CDR2 SQIVND (reference sequence). V was cut by 3 bases and J by 8 bases, with 13 bases left in between. CDR3 residues: CASSISSGRGYTF. CDR3 bases: TGTGCCAGTAGTATCTCGTCAGGGCGCGGCTACACCTTC.

In its sample, this clonotype was seen a few times. The gene calls are TRBV5-4 and TRBJ1-2; D is unclear. Germline V gene sequence: CDR1 SGHNT, CDR2 YYREEE (reference sequence). V shed 1 base and J shed 4 bases, with 8 bases lying between them. The CDR3 is 13 amino acids. The DNA of the CDR3 is TGTGCCAGCAGCTTGACAGACCCCTATGGCTACACCTTC. This translates into CASSLTDPYGYTF.

The chain recombines TRBV7-9 with TRBJ2-2; D gene ambiguous. This CDR3 spans 15 amino acids. V lost 2 bases and J 4 bases, leaving 11 bases between the germline ends. The germline gives CDR1 SEHNR, CDR2 FQNEAQ (reference sequence). The DNA for the CDR3 is TGTGCCAGCAGCTTACTGGCGTGGGGCACCGGGGAGCTGTTTTTT. Protein: CASSLLAWGTGELFF.

This clonotype showed up just a few times. This chain joins TRBV7-2 and TRBJ2-5; D may be TRBD2 (6 bases). The CDR3 extends over 13 amino acids. V shed 7 bases and J shed 2 bases, with 11 bases lying between them. Germline-derived CDR1 and CDR2 are SGHTA and FQGNSA. CDR3 DNA sequence: TGTGCCAGCATTAAGACTAGACAAGAGACCCAGTACTTC. Translation: CASIKTRQETQYF.

The CDR3 protein is CASSRDSSSYEQYF. The CDR3 DNA reads TGTGCCAGCAGCCGAGACAGTAGCTCCTACGAGCAGTACTTC. The V call is TRBV7-8, the J call TRBJ2-7; maybe TRBD1 (5 bases). V shed 5 bases and J shed 0 bases, with 11 bases lying between them. This CDR3 has 14 amino acids. CDR1 SGHVS and CDR2 FQNEAQ come from the germline V gene.

This clonotype was counted only a few times. The genes are TRBV6-2 or TRBV6-3 and TRBJ1-1; D is uncertain. In germline, CDR1 is MNHEY, CDR2 SVGEGT. The CDR3 is 11 amino acids. Trimming removed 7 bases at V and 10 bases at J, with 13 bases between. This chain's CDR3 is CASTSSAGAFF. The CDR3 region has the DNA TGTGCCAGCACCTCATCGGCGGGAGCTTTCTTT.

This clonotype has at least ten counts. The V and J genes are TRBV24-1 and TRBJ1-4, with D perhaps TRBD1 (6 bases). The germline V gene encodes CDR1 KGHDR and CDR2 SFDVKD. The CDR3 runs to 15 residues. V lost 2 bases to trimming and J lost 11 bases, with 17 bases between them. In DNA, the CDR3 is TGTGCCACCAGTGATTACTCCCGGGGGCCTCCGAAACTGTTTTTT. Its translation is CATSDYSRGPPKLFF.

The DNA of the CDR3 is TGCGCCAGCAGCGCTGCGGGGGGCGCCTACGAGCAGTACGTC. Residues: CASSAAGGAYEQYV. The rearrangement uses TRBV5-1 and TRBJ2-7; 8 bases fit TRBD2. The CDR3 consists of 14 residues. Per germline, CDR1 SGHRS and CDR2 YFSETQ. J lost 2 bases, V lost 4 bases, and 5 bases had no gene match.

This clonotype was seen a few times. This rearrangement joins TRBV7-9 to TRBJ1-5; D perhaps matches TRBD1 (5 bases). Germline V gives CDR1 SEHNR, CDR2 FQNEAQ (reference sequence). The CDR3 consists of 13 residues. V lost 7 bases, J lost 3 bases, and 10 bases lay in between. The CDR3 here is CASNRQPNQPQHF. The CDR3 DNA sequence: TGTGCCAGCAACCGACAGCCCAATCAGCCCCAGCATTTT.

This clonotype appeared once. This clone may be a read error of a much larger clone one base away. The chain employs TRBV12-3 or TRBV12-4 and TRBJ2-7; 8 positions match TRBD1. CDR3 length: 15 residues. The DNA of the CDR3 is TGTGCCAGCAGTCAGACAGGGGACGCCTCCCACGAGCAGTACGTC. Translating it yields CASSQTGDASHEQYV.

This clonotype was detected a few times. The chain combines TRBV6-2 or TRBV6-3 with TRBJ1-2; D possibly corresponds to TRBD1 (5 bases). The germline V and J ends were trimmed by 8 bases and 2 bases, with 15 bases remaining between them. The CDR3 covers 14 residues. The V gene's germline CDR1 is MNHEY and CDR2 SVGEGT. Written as DNA, the CDR3 is TGTGCCAGCGTAATAGGACACTTAAACTATGGCTACACCTTC. Translation gives CASVIGHLNYGYTF.

The V and J genes are TRBV7-3 and TRBJ2-3; 8 nucleotides line up with TRBD1. Germline CDR1 and CDR2: SGHTA and FQGTGA. This CDR3 is 15 amino acids long. Germline trimming cut 5 bases from V and 2 bases from J; bases unmatched to any gene: 6. The CDR3 region is CASSPQGAPTDTQYF. The CDR3, as DNA: TGTGCCAGCAGCCCCCAGGGGGCGCCCACAGATACGCAGTATTTT.

The CDR3 region is CAIRGTGETQYF. The CDR3 DNA reads TGTGCCATCAGGGGGACAGGAGAGACCCAGTACTTC. The chain combines TRBV10-3 with TRBJ2-5, with 8 positions matching TRBD1. Per germline, CDR1 ENHRY and CDR2 SYGVKD. This CDR3 is built from 12 residues. J was trimmed by 4 bases and V by 6 bases; bases with no gene match: 1.

The chain joins TRBV29-1 to TRBJ2-6, with D maybe TRBD1 (6 bases). CDR3 length equals 13 residues. V was shortened by 6 bases and J by 3 bases, with 9 bases between the two germline ends. Germline loops: CDR1 SQVTM, CDR2 ANQGSEA. The CDR3 loop is CSVGAGGANVLTF. Written as DNA, the CDR3 is TGCAGCGTGGGGGCTGGTGGGGCCAACGTCCTGACTTTC.

V is TRBV7-8 and J is TRBJ2-2, with D possibly being TRBD1 (7 bases). The CDR3 extends over 15 amino acids. Germline V gene lookup returns CDR1 SGHVS and CDR2 FQNEAQ. V lost 3 bases, J lost 4 bases, and 12 bases lay in between. The CDR3 here is CASSFWQGGTGELFF. CDR3 nucleotide sequence: TGTGCCAGCAGCTTTTGGCAGGGGGGCACCGGGGAGCTGTTTTTT.

This clonotype showed up just a few times. V gene TRBV29-1 combines with J gene TRBJ2-5, with 8 bases fitting TRBD2. CDR3 length: 15 amino acids. V lost 3 bases to trimming and J lost 1 base; unmatched junction nucleotides: 7. From germline, CDR1 is SQVTM and CDR2 ANQGSEA. CDR3 in amino acids: CSVDIVGGAQETQYF. The CDR3 DNA reads TGCAGCGTTGATATTGTCGGGGGGGCCCAAGAGACCCAGTACTTC. Full variable domain (missing parts from reference TRBV29-1 and TRBJ2-5): SAVISQKPSRDICQRGTSLTIQCQVDSQVTMMFWYRQQPGQSLTLIATANQGSEATYESGFVIDKFPISRPNLTFSTLTVSNMSPEDSSIYLCSVDIVGGAQETQYFGPGTRLLVL.

V and J are TRBV18 and TRBJ2-3; 11 nucleotides align to TRBD2. The CDR3 is 16 amino acids. The J segment lost 1 base and the V segment lost 6 bases, leaving 6 bases of the junction unmatched. In germline, CDR1 is KGHSH, CDR2 LQKENI. The CDR3 region is CASSPTLAGGTDTQYF. The CDR3 coding sequence is TGTGCCAGCTCGCCGACACTAGCGGGGGGCACAGATACGCAGTATTTT. Looking up the rest from reference TRBV18 and TRBJ2-3 gives the full variable domain: NAGVMQNPRHLVRRRGQEARLRCSPMKGHSHVYWYRQLPEEGLKFMVYLQKENIIDESGMPKERFSAEFPKEGPSILRIQQVVRGDSAAYFCASSPTLAGGTDTQYFGPGTRLTVL.

This clonotype was seen a few times. The V and J genes are TRBV5-1 and TRBJ1-1; 10 bases map to TRBD1. The V and J ends lost 2 bases and 2 bases, in that order; junction bases with no gene match: 3. The germline V gene has CDR1 SGHRS and CDR2 YFSETQ. The CDR3 has 15 residues. CDR3 DNA sequence: TGCGCCAGCAGCTTTTCGACAGGGGGCAACACTGAAGCTTTCTTT. Translated, it gives CASSFSTGGNTEAFF.

The rearrangement links TRBV24-1 to TRBJ1-2; the match to TRBD1 covers 9 bases. Germline assignment: CDR1 KGHDR and CDR2 SFDVKD. Trimming cost V 9 bases and J 8 bases; bases outside gene matches: 12. The CDR3 contains 14 residues. CDR3 nucleotides: TGTGCCACCCGGGTAATTACAGGGGGCAAGGGCTACACCTTC. Its translation: CATRVITGGKGYTF.

This clonotype turned up a few times. V and J are TRBV4-3 and TRBJ2-6; D gene uncertain. The length of the CDR3 is 14 residues. V was pared by 2 bases and J by 2 bases, with 4 bases between. Germline CDR1 reads LGHNA; CDR2 reads YSLEER. The CDR3 region has the DNA TGCGCCAGCAGCCAAAGACCTGGGGCCAACGTCCTGACTTTC. Encoded protein: CASSQRPGANVLTF.

V usage is TRBV14 and J usage is TRBJ2-7, with TRBD1 matching over 7 bases. Germline CDR1 reads SGHDN; CDR2 reads FVKESK. Trimming took 3 bases from V and 1 from J; bases not matched to a gene: 9. The CDR3 is made up of 16 amino acids. The CDR3 sequence: CASSQEYRGRSYEQYF. DNA for the CDR3: TGTGCCAGCAGCCAGGAATACAGGGGACGGTCCTACGAGCAGTACTTC.